This TCR beta chain was obtained from a study of cytomegalovirus exposure and HLA in healthy donors. General observations from the study: Most sequenced TCRs were rare (though some public TCRs occurred in many donors). Using a false discovery rate of 0.05, a later analysis showed that fewer than 20,000 TCR beta sequences were associated with HLA alleles.

CDR3 length equals 12 residues. Germline CDR1 is MNHEY and CDR2 is SVGAGI. V was trimmed by 6 bases and J by 7 bases, leaving 12 bases between them. About this clone itself: The antigen is not known.

PCR was performed using 60 Vbeta and 13 Jbeta primers. Authors' processing steps: In a later analysis, the count reached 74 million or so unique TCR beta chains, with approximately 11 million shared. Sequencing was performed with immunoSEQ multiplex PCR; in TCRdb, only in-frame clones are kept and a portion is missing. V, J and clone size are those of that table, while D and trimming were read from the DNA. The table lists approximately 110,000 clones, 70% of them singletons. J is TRBJ1-2 and V is TRBV6-5; D might be TRBD1 (6 bases). The receptor was isolated from a man younger than 45 in good health and CMV-seropositive. What was sequenced was PBMCs. As DNA, the CDR3 is TGTGCCAGCAGACAGGGTCAGGCTGGCTACACCTTC. Amino acids: CASRQGQAGYTF.